This T cell receptor (beta chain) appears in the sequencing data of a study of blood T cell repertoires in COVID-19. Authors' data handling: Nucleated cell number was recorded as an estimate derived from reference gene primer amplification. Clones were read by immunoSEQ multiplex PCR, and TCRdb kept only the in-frame ones, dropping some. V and J calls and clone size are as listed in that table; D and trimming were resolved from the DNA. The data contain about 240,000 clones, approximately 78% of them singletons. CDR1 is SQVTM, CDR2 ANQGSEA, per germline. The CDR3 consists of 13 residues. V was cut by 3 bases and J by 8 bases, with 14 bases left in between.

Sequenced: peripheral blood. The TCR sequence derives from a woman aged 18-30 years with acute or convalescent COVID-19. V and J are TRBV29-1 and TRBJ2-1; tentative D call: TRBD2 (5 bases). DNA of the CDR3: TGCAGCGTTGACCCCGACGCCGGGGATGAGCAGTTCTTC. Its translation is CSVDPDAGDEQFF.